The clone carrying this TCR beta chain was observed many times. The data originate from a study of neurological immune-mediated disorders. CDR1 and CDR2 from the germline V gene are DFQATT and SNEGSKA (reference sequence). With 6 bases clipped from V and 7 bases from J, the junction kept 10 bases outside the gene matches. There are 13 residues in the CDR3. The cDNA was generated through 5'RACE incorporating 10-nucleotide random UMIs. From 15-18 subjects, every sequencing run obtained over 200 million TCR-beta sequences. MiXCR was run by TCRdb on the 5' RACE reads, yielding one entry per CDR3 protein. The sample includes some 30,000 distinct CDR3 sequences, under 6% of them seen just once.

V usage is TRBV20-1 and J usage is TRBJ1-2, with TRBD1 matching 8 bases. This clonotype was sampled from a woman aged 45-60 years in good health. The specimen sequenced was CD4+ T cells from blood. The CDR3 protein is CSALQTGAGGYTF. Here the CDR3 DNA reads TGCAGTGCCCTCCAGACAGGGGCAGGTGGCTACACCTTC.